This T cell receptor beta chain emerged from a study of control samples from healthy donors and cancer patients. The CDR3 covers 19 residues. Germline V lookup: CDR1 MNHEY, CDR2 SMNVEV (reference sequence). The ends lost 3 bases at V and 0 bases at J; junction bases unmatched: 14. Using immunoSEQ multiplex PCR, the repertoire was profiled, and TCRdb retains in-frame clones only, with some absent. This table holds 120,000 or so clones, roughly nine tenths found once. The J gene is TRBJ1-3, the V gene TRBV27; 7 nucleotides align to TRBD1. Source material: blood. The source of this sequence is a man aged 18 to 30 in good health. The CDR3 DNA follows: TGTGCCAGCAGTTTCCTTGGACCGGGACAGTCCCACTCTGGAAACACCATATATTTT. As protein: CASSFLGPGQSHSGNTIYF.